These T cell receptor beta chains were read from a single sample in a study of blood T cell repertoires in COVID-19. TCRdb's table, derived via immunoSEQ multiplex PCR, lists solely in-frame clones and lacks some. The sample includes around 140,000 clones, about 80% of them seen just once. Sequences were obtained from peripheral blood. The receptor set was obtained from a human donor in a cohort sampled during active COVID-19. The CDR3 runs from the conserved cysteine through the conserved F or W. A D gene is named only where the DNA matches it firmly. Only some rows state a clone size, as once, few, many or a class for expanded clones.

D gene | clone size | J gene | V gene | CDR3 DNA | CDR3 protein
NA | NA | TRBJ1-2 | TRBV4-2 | TGTGCCAGCAGCCGGGAGGTTTTGGCGGACTCTAACTATGGCTACACCTTC | CASSREVLADSNYGYTF
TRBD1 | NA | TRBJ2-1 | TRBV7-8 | TGTGCCAGCAGCTTAAGAGTCCGGGACAGGGGCTACAATGAGCAGTTCTTC | CASSLRVRDRGYNEQFF
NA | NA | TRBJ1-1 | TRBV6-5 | TGTGCCAGCAGGCAGACAGCGACGAACACTGAAGCTTTCTTT | CASRQTATNTEAFF
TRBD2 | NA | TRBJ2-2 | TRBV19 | TGTGCCAGTCGAATTAGCGGGAGGCCGAACACCGGGGAGCTGTTTTTT | CASRISGRPNTGELFF
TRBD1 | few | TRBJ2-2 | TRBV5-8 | TGTGCCAGCAGCTGGACAGGGGGGCCCGGGGAGCTGTTTTTT | CASSWTGGPGELFF
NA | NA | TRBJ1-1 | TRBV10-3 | TGTGCCATCAGCCAAGGGGGGAACACTGAAGCTTTCTTT | CAISQGGNTEAFF
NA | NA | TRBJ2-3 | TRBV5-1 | TGCGCCAGCACAGGACTACACACAGATACGCAGTATTTT | CASTGLHTDTQYF
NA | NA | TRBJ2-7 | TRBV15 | TGTGCCACCAGCAGAGATACGGCGGGAATCTACGAGCAGTACTTC | CATSRDTAGIYEQYF
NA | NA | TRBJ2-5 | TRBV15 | TGTGCCACCAGCAGAGATGGGGGGGCCTCTCCCAAGTTGGCCCAGTACTTC | CATSRDGGASPKLAQYF
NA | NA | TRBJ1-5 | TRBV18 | TGTGCCAGCTCACCACCTGGGGAGGTGGGTGGAAATCAGCCCCAGCATTTT | CASSPPGEVGGNQPQHF
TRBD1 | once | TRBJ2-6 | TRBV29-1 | TGCAGCGTTGGACAGGGCGGAGGCTCTGGGGCCAACGTCCTGACTTTC | CSVGQGGGSGANVLTF
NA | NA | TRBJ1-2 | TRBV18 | TGTGCCAGCTCATATAATGGACACCCAAATAACTATGGCTACACCTTC | CASSYNGHPNNYGYTF
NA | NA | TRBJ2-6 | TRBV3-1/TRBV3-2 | TGTGCCAGCAGCCAAAGAACCGGGAGCTCTGGGGCCAACGTCCTGACTTTC | CASSQRTGSSGANVLTF
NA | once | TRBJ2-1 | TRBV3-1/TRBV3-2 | TGTGCCAGCAGCCTCGGGAGAGCGGGCTACAATGAGCAGTTCTTC | CASSLGRAGYNEQFF
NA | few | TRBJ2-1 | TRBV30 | TGTGCCTGGAGTACTGCCCATAGCTCCTACAATGAGCAGTTCTTC | CAWSTAHSSYNEQFF
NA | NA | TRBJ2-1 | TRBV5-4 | TGTGCCAGCAGCTTGGACGGGAGCCCCTACAATGAGCAGTTCTTC | CASSLDGSPYNEQFF
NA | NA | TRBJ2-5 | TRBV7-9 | TGTGCCAGCAGTGCCCCAGGAATCGAAGAGACCCAGTACTTC | CASSAPGIEETQYF
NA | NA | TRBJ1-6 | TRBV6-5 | TGTGCCAGCAGTTACTCCGGGGGGTTTAGAAATTCACCCCTCCACTTT | CASSYSGGFRNSPLHF
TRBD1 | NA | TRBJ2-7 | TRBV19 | TGTGCCAGTAGTACTTTTCGGACAGGTAGAACTGTGGAGCAGTACTTC | CASSTFRTGRTVEQYF
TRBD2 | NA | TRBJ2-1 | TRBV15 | TGTGCCACCAGACTAGCGGGAGGGTACAATGAGCAGTTCTTC | CATRLAGGYNEQFF